What follows are 7 T cell receptor beta chains derived from one specimen sequenced in a study of blood T cell repertoires in COVID-19. Only in-frame clones appear in the TCRdb table, and some are missing; sequencing was by immunoSEQ multiplex PCR. The data show approximately 150,000 clones, roughly 87% seen once. What was sequenced was peripheral blood. These receptors were taken from a woman aged 45-60 years with acute or convalescent COVID-19.

The chain joins TRBV6-5 to TRBJ2-5; tentative D call: TRBD2 (5 bases). Deletions cut 2 bases from V and 2 bases from J, with 9 bases between. CDR1 and CDR2 from the germline V gene are MNHEY and SVGAGI. The length of the CDR3 is 14 residues. The CDR3 loop is CASSYTRRQETQYF. The DNA for the CDR3 is TGTGCCAGCAGTTACACACGGAGGCAAGAGACCCAGTACTTC.

This clone was seen a few times. The J gene is TRBJ1-4, the V gene TRBV6-1; TRBD1 agrees at 8 bases. Losses at the gene ends were 0 bases for V and 5 bases for J; bases not matched to a gene: 5. Germline CDR1 MNHNS, CDR2 SASEGT. The CDR3 consists of 16 residues. The CDR3 bases are TGTGCCAGCAGTGAAGCGGACAGGGACGGGAATGAAAAACTGTTTTTT. Translating it yields CASSEADRDGNEKLFF.

The chain joins TRBV5-6 to TRBJ2-7; 7 bases match TRBD1. V shed 4 bases, J shed 3 bases, and the junction held 10 bases outside the gene matches. Germline-derived CDR1 and CDR2 are SGHDT and YYEEEE. The CDR3 spans 15 residues. CDR3 DNA sequence: TGTGCCAGCAGCCCCGCCGAGGACAGGCGCTACGAGCAGTACTTC. Its protein is CASSPAEDRRYEQYF.

The genes are TRBV4-1 and TRBJ2-7, with 8 bases that match TRBD1. This CDR3 comprises 16 residues. With 1 base clipped from V and 1 base from J, the junction kept 6 bases outside the gene matches. Germline V gene lookup returns CDR1 MGHRA and CDR2 YSYEKL. CDR3 DNA sequence: TGCGCCAGCAGCCAAGGGGGAAGGGACAGGTCCTACGAGCAGTACTTC. It encodes CASSQGGRDRSYEQYF.

The chain couples TRBV19 to TRBJ2-5; D is possibly TRBD2 (6 bases). Trimming removed 4 bases at V and 2 bases at J, with 14 bases between. CDR1 is LNHDA and CDR2 is SQIVND in the germline V gene (reference sequence). The CDR3 consists of 15 residues. The CDR3 bases are TGTGCCAGTAGTAGGCTAGCGAGCGTACAAGAGACCCAGTACTTC. It specifies CASSRLASVQETQYF.

The chain has TRBV10-3 and TRBJ1-1, with D tentatively TRBD1 (6 bases). With 10 bases removed from V and 2 bases from J, the gap between germline ends came to 14 bases. The CDR3 consists of 13 residues. Per the germline V gene, CDR1 is ENHRY and CDR2 is SYGVKD. The CDR3 region has the DNA TGTGCCACCCTTCTGACAGGTAACACTGAAGCTTTCTTT. Its translation: CATLLTGNTEAFF.

The chain is built from TRBV5-4 and TRBJ2-3; 11 bases map to TRBD2. The ends lost 4 bases at V and 4 bases at J; junction bases unmatched: 8. This CDR3 has 16 residues. Germline loops: CDR1 SGHNT, CDR2 YYREEE (reference sequence). The CDR3 loop reads CASSPTSGSSSDTQYF. The CDR3 coding sequence is TGTGCCAGCAGCCCAACTAGCGGGAGCAGTTCAGATACGCAGTATTTT.